This TCR beta chain appears in the sequencing data of a study of cytomegalovirus exposure and HLA in healthy donors. General study results and limits: The authors judged a highly shared variant cluster likely a sequencing artifact. In an earlier analysis, in fewer than 700 donors, most V segments appeared productive either ~87% or ~30% of the time.

Primers for the PCR totalled 60 Vbeta and 13 Jbeta. Profiling relied on immunoSEQ multiplex PCR, and the TCRdb table lists in-frame clones only, not all of them. This table holds about 160,000 clones, roughly 80% found once. The CDR3 is made up of 15 amino acids. Trimming cost V 4 bases and J 0 bases; bases outside gene matches: 4. Germline CDR1 and CDR2: SGHTS and YDEGEE. Remarks on this clone: Its antigen remains unidentified.

This sequence was found in a male donor in good health and CMV-seronegative. The source material was PBMCs. The V gene is TRBV5-8, the J gene TRBJ1-2; TRBD1 agrees at 9 bases. CDR3 residues: CASSPRQGANYGYTF. The CDR3 nucleotides read TGTGCCAGCAGCCCTAGACAGGGGGCTAACTATGGCTACACCTTC.